Each of the 20 T cell receptor beta chains below was sequenced from the same sample in a study of Ad26.COV2.S vaccination and SARS-CoV-2 variants. Only in-frame clones appear in the TCRdb table, and some are missing; sequencing was by immunoSEQ multiplex PCR. This table has hundreds of thousands of clones, approximately 89% appearing once. Treatment described: about 20 received Ad26.COV2.S at low or high dose, single or two shots; about five received placebo; per-sample allocation not given. Samples came from day 63 after the first vaccine or placebo injection. Sequences were derived from peripheral blood, sampled in a trial of Ad26.COV2.S vaccine versus placebo. All receptors derive from a person aged 18 to 65 who received the Ad26.COV2.S COVID-19 vaccine or a placebo.

The V call is TRBV2, the J call TRBJ1-2; D is unclear. The CDR3 loop spans 12 amino acids. CDR1 and CDR2 (germline): SNHLY, FYNNEI. Trimming cost V 8 bases and J 5 bases, with 12 bases left between them. This CDR3 reads CASVAFRYGYTF. The CDR3 nucleotides read TGTGCCAGCGTCGCGTTTCGTTATGGCTACACCTTC.

V gene TRBV7-8 combines with J gene TRBJ1-6; 7 bases agree with TRBD1. V trimming: 6 bases; J trimming: 7 bases; junction bases outside the gene matches: 12. Germline CDR1 SGHVS, CDR2 FQNEAQ. CDR3 length: 16 residues. The CDR3 spells CASSPRLDRANSPLHF. The CDR3 nucleotides are TGTGCCAGCAGTCCTCGGCTTGACAGGGCCAATTCACCCCTCCACTTT.

CDR3 region: CASSSGTGGGTEAFF. In DNA form, the CDR3 reads TGTGCCAGCAGTTCCGGCACAGGGGGCGGCACTGAAGCTTTCTTT. The chain employs TRBV7-9 and TRBJ1-1; 9 bases map to TRBD1. Per germline, CDR1 SEHNR and CDR2 FQNEAQ (reference sequence). CDR3 length: 15 amino acids. The V segment lost 6 bases and the J segment 4 bases; nucleotides outside the gene matches: 9. The complete variable domain, with remaining parts taken from reference TRBV7-9 and TRBJ1-1, reads DTGVSQNPRHKITKRGQNVTFRCDPISEHNRLYWYRQTLGQGPEFLTYFQNEAQLEKSRLLSDRFSAERPKGSFSTLEIQRTEQGDSAMYLCASSSGTGGGTEAFFGQGTRLTVV.

This clone was counted only a few times. The chain carries TRBV15 and TRBJ1-5, with 7 bases aligning to TRBD1. The CDR3 is 16 residues long. CDR1 and CDR2 (germline): LNHNV, YYDKDF (reference sequence). J lost 5 bases, V lost 0 bases, and 7 bases had no gene match. CDR3 sequence (DNA): TGTGCCACCAGCAGAGATCGGGACAGAACCCATCAGCCCCAGCATTTT. Residues: CATSRDRDRTHQPQHF.

The rearrangement uses TRBV12-3 or TRBV12-4 and TRBJ1-5; no firm D call. The CDR3 contains 12 residues. The V gene lost 6 bases and the J gene lost 3 bases, with 6 bases spanning the gap. CDR3 nucleotides: TGTGCCAGCAGCTGGATCAATCAGCCCCAGCATTTT. Protein product: CASSWINQPQHF.

This clone has a single count. This chain links TRBV5-1 with TRBJ2-3; D gene uncertain. Per germline, CDR1 SGHRS and CDR2 YFSETQ. The CDR3 is made up of 13 amino acids. The ends were cut back, 5 bases at V and 0 bases at J, with 7 bases in the middle. The CDR3 loop is CASSSPSTDTQYF. As DNA, the CDR3 is TGCGCCAGCAGTAGTCCCAGCACAGATACGCAGTATTTT.

Notes on this clone: In the same sample, other DNA sequences code for this CDR3. This chain uses TRBV9 with TRBJ1-1; no clear D. Germline values: CDR1 SGDLS, CDR2 YYNGEE. The V gene lost 0 bases and the J gene lost 2 bases, with 8 bases spanning the gap. The CDR3 totals 14 residues. The CDR3 DNA reads as TGTGCCAGCAGCGTAGAAGTCGGAAACACTGAAGCTTTCTTT. Its translation: CASSVEVGNTEAFF.

This chain uses TRBV28 with TRBJ1-2; 7 bases are shared with TRBD1. CDR1 is MDHEN, CDR2 SYDVKM, per germline. V trimming: 3 bases; J trimming: 6 bases; junction bases outside the gene matches: 4. The CDR3 runs 13 residues. The CDR3 DNA follows: TGTGCCAGCAGTTTTCGACAGGGTCATGGCTACACCTTC. Amino acid sequence: CASSFRQGHGYTF.

The V and J genes are TRBV5-5 and TRBJ1-1, with 7 bases that match TRBD1. Per germline, CDR1 SGHKS and CDR2 YYEKEE (reference sequence). Trimming cost V 4 bases and J 5 bases; bases outside gene matches: 11. The CDR3 is 15 amino acids. The CDR3 region is CASSLPTGSNTEAFF. The CDR3 nucleotides read TGTGCCAGCAGCCTCCCGACAGGGAGTAATACTGAAGCTTTCTTT.

The chain links TRBV28 to TRBJ2-1, with TRBD2 matching over 11 bases. V trimming: 4 bases; J trimming: 2 bases; junction bases outside the gene matches: 4. Germline-derived CDR1 and CDR2 are MDHEN and SYDVKM. This CDR3 contains 16 residues. The CDR3 nucleotides read TGTGCCAGCAGTTCACTAGCGGGAGTCACCTACAATGAGCAGTTCTTC. Residues: CASSSLAGVTYNEQFF. The full variable domain, its missing parts supplied by reference TRBV28 and TRBJ2-1, is DVKVTQSSRYLVKRTGEKVFLECVQDMDHENMFWYRQDPGLGLRLIYFSYDVKMKEKGDIPEGYSVSREKKERFSLILESASTNQTSMYLCASSSLAGVTYNEQFFGPGTRLTVL.

The chain uses TRBV6-5 and TRBJ2-1, with 10 bases identical to TRBD2. The CDR3 runs 12 residues. The V gene's germline CDR1 is MNHEY and CDR2 SVGAGI. V shed 4 bases, J shed 10 bases, and the junction held 1 base outside the gene matches. The CDR3 protein is CASSLLAGEQFF. As DNA, the CDR3 is TGTGCCAGCAGTTTACTAGCGGGAGAGCAGTTCTTC.

This chain uses TRBV18 with TRBJ1-1, with D hard to call. The ends were cut back, 4 bases at V and 0 bases at J, with 12 bases in the middle. Germline-derived CDR1 and CDR2 are KGHSH and LQKENI. CDR3 length equals 15 residues. Written as DNA, the CDR3 is TGTGCCAGCTCACGACACCTAGAGATGAACACTGAAGCTTTCTTT. Translating gives CASSRHLEMNTEAFF.

CDR3 residues: CASSYRGHEAFF. DNA of the CDR3: TGTGCCAGCAGCTACAGGGGACACGAAGCTTTCTTT. J is TRBJ1-1 and V is TRBV7-2, with TRBD1 matching 7 bases. Germline V gives CDR1 SGHTA, CDR2 FQGNSA. The CDR3 is 12 amino acids. J gave up 8 bases and V 4 bases, and 4 bases lay outside the gene matches. The full variable domain, rest sourced from reference TRBV7-2 and TRBJ1-1, is GAGVSQSPSNKVTEKGKDVELRCDPISGHTALYWYRQSLGQGLEFLIYFQGNSAPDKSGLPSDRFSAERTGGSVSTLTIQRTQQEDSAVYLCASSYRGHEAFFGQGTRLTVV.

V gene TRBV7-2 combines with J gene TRBJ1-1; the D gene is possibly TRBD1 (5 bases). Looked up from germline, CDR1 is SGHTA and CDR2 is FQGNSA. The V end was cut by 1 base, the J end by 4 bases, with 10 bases between. CDR3 length: 14 residues. In DNA, the CDR3 is TGTGCCAGCAGCTTAGGCCCGGGGCCCACTGAAGCTTTCTTT. The encoded protein is CASSLGPGPTEAFF. Looking up the rest from reference TRBV7-2 and TRBJ1-1 gives the full variable domain: GAGVSQSPSNKVTEKGKDVELRCDPISGHTALYWYRQSLGQGLEFLIYFQGNSAPDKSGLPSDRFSAERTGGSVSTLTIQRTQQEDSAVYLCASSLGPGPTEAFFGQGTRLTVV.

The chain recombines TRBV2 with TRBJ1-2; a weak D match, TRBD1 (6 bases). The germline V and J ends were trimmed by 6 bases and 8 bases, with 13 bases remaining between them. The CDR3 spans 12 residues. Germline loops: CDR1 SNHLY, CDR2 FYNNEI. The CDR3 bases are TGTGCCAGCAGAGCAGGGGATCGGGGCTACACCTTC. Translated, it gives CASRAGDRGYTF.

This sequence joins TRBV6-2 or TRBV6-3 and TRBJ1-5, with a tentative D call TRBD1 (5 bases). Trimming cost V 2 bases and J 4 bases, with 15 bases left between them. The V gene's germline CDR1 is MNHEY and CDR2 SVGEGT. The CDR3 consists of 16 residues. The CDR3 region has the DNA TGTGCCAGCAGTTACCGTCCGACAGAAATTAATCAGCCCCAGCATTTT. This encodes CASSYRPTEINQPQHF.

The J gene is TRBJ2-3, the V gene TRBV4-3; D gene uncertain. The CDR3 covers 13 residues. V lost 8 bases, J lost 6 bases, and 15 bases lay in between. Germline CDR1 is LGHNA and CDR2 is YSLEER. The chain's CDR3 is CASARVQEDTQYF. The CDR3 DNA reads as TGCGCCAGCGCAAGAGTCCAGGAGGATACGCAGTATTTT.

The rearrangement links TRBV5-1 to TRBJ2-1; D not resolved. Germline CDR1 and CDR2: SGHRS and YFSETQ. V lost 0 bases and J lost 8, with 9 bases in between. This CDR3 region has 13 residues. CDR3 sequence (DNA): TGCGCCAGCAGCTTGGGGGCCCACCATGAGCAGTTCTTC. It encodes CASSLGAHHEQFF.

The chain uses TRBV7-2 and TRBJ2-3; D is possibly TRBD1 (6 bases). Germline CDR1 and CDR2: SGHTA and FQGNSA. V shed 1 base and J shed 5 bases, with 13 bases lying between them. The CDR3 has 15 amino acids. The CDR3 protein is CASSLVQGLGDTQYF. CDR3 nucleotide sequence: TGTGCCAGCAGCTTAGTACAGGGATTAGGAGATACGCAGTATTTT.

This chain joins TRBV2 and TRBJ1-5, with D perhaps TRBD1 (6 bases). Germline V gives CDR1 SNHLY, CDR2 FYNNEI. The CDR3 covers 16 residues. V dropped 5 bases and J dropped 6 bases, with 20 bases sitting between them. The CDR3 DNA follows: TGTGCCAGCAGTTTTTCCGGGACACCACCGAGTCAGCCCCAGCATTTT. It is translated as CASSFSGTPPSQPQHF.